This TCR beta chain was sequenced in a study of blood T cell repertoires in COVID-19. Profiled with immunoSEQ multiplex PCR; TCRdb holds only in-frame clones, not every one. Counted here are a few hundred thousand clones, around nine tenths occurring once; the ten biggest clones make up about 2.9%. This clone was seen once. This CDR3 has 14 amino acids. Germline values: CDR1 MNHEY, CDR2 SVGAGI. The V end lost 7 bases, the J end lost 2 bases, and 14 bases lay between the germline ends. The genes are TRBV6-5 and TRBJ1-2; TRBD1 might be the D (6 bases). Specimen: peripheral blood. The origin of this receptor is a man aged 55-75 years with acute or convalescent COVID-19. The CDR3 DNA reads as TGTGCCAGCACCGGTGGGGGGGCGAACTATGGCTACACCTTC. Its translation is CASTGGGANYGYTF.